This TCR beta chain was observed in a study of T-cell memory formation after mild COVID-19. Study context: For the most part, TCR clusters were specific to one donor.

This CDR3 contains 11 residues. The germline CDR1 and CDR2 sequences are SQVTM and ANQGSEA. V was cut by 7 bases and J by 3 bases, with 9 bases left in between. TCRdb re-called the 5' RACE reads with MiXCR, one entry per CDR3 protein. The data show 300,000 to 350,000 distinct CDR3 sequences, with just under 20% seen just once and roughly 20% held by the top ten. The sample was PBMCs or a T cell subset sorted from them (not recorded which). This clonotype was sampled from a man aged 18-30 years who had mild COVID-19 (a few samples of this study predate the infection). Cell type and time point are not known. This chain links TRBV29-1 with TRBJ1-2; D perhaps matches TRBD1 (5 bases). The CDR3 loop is CSAGPDYGYTF. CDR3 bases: TGCAGCGCGGGACCGGACTATGGCTACACCTTC. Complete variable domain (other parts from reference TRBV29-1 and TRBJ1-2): SAVISQKPSRDICQRGTSLTIQCQVDSQVTMMFWYRQQPGQSLTLIATANQGSEATYESGFVIDKFPISRPNLTFSTLTVSNMSPEDSSIYLCSAGPDYGYTFGSGTRLTVV.